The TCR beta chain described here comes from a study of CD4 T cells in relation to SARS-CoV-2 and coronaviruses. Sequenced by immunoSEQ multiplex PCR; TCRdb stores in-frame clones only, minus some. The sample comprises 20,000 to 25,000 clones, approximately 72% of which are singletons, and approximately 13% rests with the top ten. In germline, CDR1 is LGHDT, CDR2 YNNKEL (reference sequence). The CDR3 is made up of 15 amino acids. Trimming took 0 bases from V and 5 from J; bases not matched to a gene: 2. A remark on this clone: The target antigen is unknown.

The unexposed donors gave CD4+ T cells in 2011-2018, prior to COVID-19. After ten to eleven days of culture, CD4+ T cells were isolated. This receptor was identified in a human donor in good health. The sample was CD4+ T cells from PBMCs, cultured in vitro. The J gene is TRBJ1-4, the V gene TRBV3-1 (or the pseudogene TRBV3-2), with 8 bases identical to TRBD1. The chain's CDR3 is CASSQETGGNEKLFF. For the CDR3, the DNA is TGTGCCAGCAGCCAAGAAACAGGGGGAAATGAAAAACTGTTTTTT.